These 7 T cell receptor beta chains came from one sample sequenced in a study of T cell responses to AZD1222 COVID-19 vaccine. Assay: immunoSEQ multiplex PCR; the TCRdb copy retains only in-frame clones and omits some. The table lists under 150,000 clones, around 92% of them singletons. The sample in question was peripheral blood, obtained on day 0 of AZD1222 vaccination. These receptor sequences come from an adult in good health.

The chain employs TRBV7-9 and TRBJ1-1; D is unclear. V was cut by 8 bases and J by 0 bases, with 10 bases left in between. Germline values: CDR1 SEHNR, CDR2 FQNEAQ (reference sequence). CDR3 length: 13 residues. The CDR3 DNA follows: TGTGCCAGCCCGGACGGTCTGAACACTGAAGCTTTCTTT. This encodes CASPDGLNTEAFF. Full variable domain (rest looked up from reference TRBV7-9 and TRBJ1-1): DTGVSQNPRHKITKRGQNVTFRCDPISEHNRLYWYRQTLGQGPEFLTYFQNEAQLEKSRLLSDRFSAERPKGSFSTLEIQRTEQGDSAMYLCASPDGLNTEAFFGQGTRLTVV.

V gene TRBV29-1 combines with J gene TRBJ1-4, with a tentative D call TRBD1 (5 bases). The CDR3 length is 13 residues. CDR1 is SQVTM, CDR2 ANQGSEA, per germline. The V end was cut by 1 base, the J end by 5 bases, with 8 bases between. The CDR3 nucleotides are TGCAGCGTTGAAGGGGCAGGGAATGAAAAACTGTTTTTT. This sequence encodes CSVEGAGNEKLFF.

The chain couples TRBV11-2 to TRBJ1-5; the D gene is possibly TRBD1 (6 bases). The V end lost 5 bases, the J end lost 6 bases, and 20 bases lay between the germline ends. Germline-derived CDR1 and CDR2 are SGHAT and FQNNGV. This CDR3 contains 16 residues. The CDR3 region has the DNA TGTGCCAGCAGCAGAGCTGGGGGGGCGCTGGGTCAGCCCCAGCATTTT. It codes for CASSRAGGALGQPQHF.

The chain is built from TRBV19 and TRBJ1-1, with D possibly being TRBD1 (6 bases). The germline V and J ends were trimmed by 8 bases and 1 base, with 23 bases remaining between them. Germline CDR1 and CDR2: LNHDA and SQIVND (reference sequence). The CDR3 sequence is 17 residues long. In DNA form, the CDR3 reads TGTGCCAGTTCCCCAAGAGACAGGTCCTTTGGGAACACTGAAGCTTTCTTT. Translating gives CASSPRDRSFGNTEAFF.

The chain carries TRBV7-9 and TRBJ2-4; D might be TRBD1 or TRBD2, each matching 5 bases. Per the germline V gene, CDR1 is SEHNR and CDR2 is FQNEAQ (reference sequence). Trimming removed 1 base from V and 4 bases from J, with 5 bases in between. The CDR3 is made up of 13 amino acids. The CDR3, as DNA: TGTGCCAGCAGCTTAGGGGGGAAAAACATTCAGTACTTC. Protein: CASSLGGKNIQYF.

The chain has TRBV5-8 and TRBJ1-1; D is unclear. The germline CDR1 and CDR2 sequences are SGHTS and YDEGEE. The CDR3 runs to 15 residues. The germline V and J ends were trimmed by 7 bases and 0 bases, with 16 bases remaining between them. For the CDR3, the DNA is TGTGCCAGCTTCCATTGGCCTCCTATGAACACTGAAGCTTTCTTT. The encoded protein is CASFHWPPMNTEAFF.

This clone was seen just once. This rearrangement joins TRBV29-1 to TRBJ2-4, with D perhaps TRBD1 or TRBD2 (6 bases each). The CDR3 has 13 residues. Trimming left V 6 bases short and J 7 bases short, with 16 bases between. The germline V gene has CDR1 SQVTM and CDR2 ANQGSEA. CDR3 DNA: TGCAGCGTAGGGGGGACCGGGGAGAACATTCAGTACTTC. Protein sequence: CSVGGTGENIQYF.